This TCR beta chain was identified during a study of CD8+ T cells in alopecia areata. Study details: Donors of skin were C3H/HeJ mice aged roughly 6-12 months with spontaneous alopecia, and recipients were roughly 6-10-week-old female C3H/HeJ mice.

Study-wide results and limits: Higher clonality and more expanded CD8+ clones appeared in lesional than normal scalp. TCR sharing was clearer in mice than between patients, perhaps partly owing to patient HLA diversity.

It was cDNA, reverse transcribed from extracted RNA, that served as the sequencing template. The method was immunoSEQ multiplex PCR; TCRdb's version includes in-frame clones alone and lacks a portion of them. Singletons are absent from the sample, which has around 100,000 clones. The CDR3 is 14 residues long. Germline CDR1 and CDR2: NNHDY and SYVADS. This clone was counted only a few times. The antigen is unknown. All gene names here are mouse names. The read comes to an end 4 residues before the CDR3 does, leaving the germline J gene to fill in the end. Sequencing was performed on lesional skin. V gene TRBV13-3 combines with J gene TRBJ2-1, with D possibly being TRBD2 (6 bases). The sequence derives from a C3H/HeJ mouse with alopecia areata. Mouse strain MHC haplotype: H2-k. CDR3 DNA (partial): TGTGCCAGCAGTGACCAGGGTTGGGGGGCT. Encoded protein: CASSDQGWGA. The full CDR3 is CASSDQGWGAEQFF.